This entry lists 17 T cell receptor beta chains sequenced from one sample in a study of T cell responses to AZD1222 COVID-19 vaccine. Some clones are missing from TCRdb's copy, which holds only in-frame ones; the method was immunoSEQ multiplex PCR. Among about 99,000 clones listed, 70% to 90% were seen once. This specimen was peripheral blood, taken on day 0 of AZD1222 vaccination. The receptor source for this set is an adult in good health.

This clone was seen a single time. Here the CDR3 DNA reads TGTGCCAGAAGCCTCCGGACTAGCGGGGGCCTCTCCTACGAGCAGTACTTC. Protein: CARSLRTSGGLSYEQYF. This chain links TRBV5-3 with TRBJ2-7; the match to TRBD2 covers 13 bases. TRBV5-3 is an ORF for which the function is uncertain. With V trimmed by 4 bases and J by 0 bases, 7 bases remained unmatched. The CDR3 totals 17 residues.

The chain carries TRBV29-1 and TRBJ2-7, with 9 bases lining up with TRBD1. The trim removed 0 bases at V and 4 bases at J, leaving 7 bases unmatched. The germline V gene has CDR1 SQVTM and CDR2 ANQGSEA. This CDR3 is 15 amino acids long. The CDR3 DNA sequence: TGCAGCGTTGAAGAGGAGGTGGGACAGGGTTACGAGCAGTACGTC. Protein: CSVEEEVGQGYEQYV.

The V and J genes are TRBV18 and TRBJ2-3; 8 positions agree with TRBD1. J lost 0 bases, V lost 4 bases, and 9 bases had no gene match. Germline loops: CDR1 KGHSH, CDR2 LQKENI. CDR3 length: 17 amino acids. The CDR3, as DNA: TGTGCCAGCTCACTTTACCGGGACAGGAAAAGCACAGATACGCAGTATTTT. Its protein is CASSLYRDRKSTDTQYF.

The chain joins TRBV9 to TRBJ2-3; 12 nucleotides line up with TRBD2. The V gene's germline CDR1 is SGDLS and CDR2 YYNGEE. V trimming: 2 bases; J trimming: 0 bases; junction bases outside the gene matches: 7. The CDR3 is made up of 18 amino acids. CDR3 sequence: CASSVTSGRGRSTDTQYF. DNA for the CDR3: TGTGCCAGCAGCGTGACTAGCGGGAGAGGTAGAAGCACAGATACGCAGTATTTT.

The chain combines TRBV7-2 with TRBJ2-2; D gene unclear. The germline V and J ends were trimmed by 2 bases and 0 bases, with 7 bases remaining between them. The germline V gene encodes CDR1 SGHTA and CDR2 FQGNSA. This CDR3 region has 15 residues. The CDR3 sequence is CASSLPLANTGELFF. The CDR3 DNA reads as TGTGCCAGCAGCTTACCCCTCGCGAACACCGGGGAGCTGTTTTTT.

This clone was seen a handful of times. J is TRBJ1-1 and V is TRBV6-5, with unresolved D. V dropped 5 bases and J dropped 3 bases, with 13 bases sitting between them. The CDR3 totals 14 residues. The germline V gene has CDR1 MNHEY and CDR2 SVGAGI. The CDR3 loop is CASSPSPPHTEAFF. The CDR3, as DNA: TGTGCCAGCAGTCCCTCCCCACCGCACACTGAAGCTTTCTTT.

The chain recombines TRBV23-1 with TRBJ2-7; 8 positions match TRBD1. TRBV23-1 is an open reading frame whose function is uncertain. Unmatched junction bases numbered 5, after V lost 8 bases and J lost 5 bases. The CDR3 is made up of 12 amino acids. The CDR3 sequence is CASGQGRDEQYV. The CDR3 coding sequence is TGCGCCAGCGGACAGGGCAGGGACGAGCAGTACGTC.

The V and J genes are TRBV24-1 and TRBJ2-5, with 8 bases lining up with TRBD2. V shed 4 bases and J 5 bases; nucleotides not matched to a gene: 8. The CDR3 totals 15 residues. CDR1 is KGHDR and CDR2 is SFDVKD in the germline V gene. CDR3 loop: CATSDTLAEGETQYF. CDR3 DNA sequence: TGTGCCACCAGTGACACACTAGCGGAGGGGGAGACCCAGTACTTC.

Worth noting for this clone: The sample carries other DNA sequences with the same CDR3. This chain links TRBV15 with TRBJ1-4; no definite D call. Trimming left V 3 bases short and J 2 bases short, with 4 bases between. Germline lookup yields CDR1 LNHNV and CDR2 YYDKDF (reference sequence). The CDR3 is made up of 13 amino acids. CDR3 sequence reads: CATSRATNEKLFF. The CDR3 DNA reads as TGTGCCACCAGCAGGGCTACTAATGAAAAACTGTTTTTT.

V is TRBV6-2 or TRBV6-3 and J is TRBJ1-5; TRBD1 is a possible D gene (5 bases). Per the germline V gene, CDR1 is MNHEY and CDR2 is SVGEGT. This CDR3 contains 15 residues. V was shortened by 4 bases and J by 1 base, with 11 bases between the two germline ends. For the CDR3, the DNA is TGTGCCAGCAGTTTTTGGGGGGAGAGCAATCAGCCCCAGCATTTT. Translated, it gives CASSFWGESNQPQHF.

This rearrangement joins TRBV5-1 to TRBJ1-2; no clear D. Germline V gives CDR1 SGHRS, CDR2 YFSETQ. Between the trimmed V and J ends, which lost 0 bases and 2 bases, there was a span of 5 bases. The CDR3 consists of 13 residues. Here the CDR3 reads CASSLGQNYGYTF. The CDR3, as DNA: TGCGCCAGCAGCTTGGGGCAGAACTATGGCTACACCTTC.

This clone was observed many times. Different DNA sequences within this sample yield the same CDR3. V is TRBV12-3 or TRBV12-4 and J is TRBJ2-5; D may be TRBD1 (6 bases). V was clipped by 2 bases and J by 5 bases, with 9 bases between them. The CDR3 is made up of 13 amino acids. This CDR3 reads CASSLSGVETQYF. CDR3 sequence (DNA): TGTGCCAGCAGTTTATCAGGGGTCGAGACCCAGTACTTC.

This chain links TRBV7-2 with TRBJ1-1, with TRBD1 as a possible D gene (6 bases). The V and J ends lost 0 bases and 5 bases respectively, with 13 bases between them. The CDR3 extends over 15 amino acids. Germline CDR1 is SGHTA and CDR2 is FQGNSA. CDR3 sequence reads: CASSLAQGGSTEAFF. The DNA of the CDR3 is TGTGCCAGCAGCTTAGCGCAAGGGGGTAGTACTGAAGCTTTCTTT.

Worth noting for this clone: The germline gene is not matched at one end of the junction; a read error may be the cause. The chain combines TRBV5-1 with TRBJ1-5, with D possibly TRBD1 on 6 matching bases. The CDR3 runs to 15 residues. The germline CDR1 and CDR2 sequences are SGHRS and YFSETQ. The CDR3 coding sequence is TGTGCCAGCAGCTTGACTGCAGGGGGCAATCAGCCCCAGCATTTT. It yields the protein CASSLTAGGNQPQHF.

The V and J genes are TRBV11-2 and TRBJ1-4; TRBD1 matches at 9 bases. The CDR3 extends over 14 amino acids. CDR1 SGHAT and CDR2 FQNNGV come from the germline V gene. V shed 4 bases, J shed 8 bases, and the junction held 5 bases outside the gene matches. CDR3 in amino acids: CASSSNRGREKLFF. CDR3 nucleotides: TGTGCCAGCAGCTCCAACAGGGGGCGGGAAAAACTGTTTTTT. The full variable domain, completed using reference TRBV11-2 and TRBJ1-4, is EAGVAQSPRYKIIEKRQSVAFWCNPISGHATLYWYQQILGQGPKLLIQFQNNGVVDDSQLPKDRFSAERLKGVDSTLKIQPAKLEDSAVYLCASSSNRGREKLFFGSGTQLSVL.

This chain uses TRBV3-1 (or the pseudogene TRBV3-2) with TRBJ1-1; D ambiguous. CDR1 and CDR2 (germline): LGHDT, YNNKEL (reference sequence). The CDR3 loop spans 12 amino acids. The V gene lost 8 bases and the J gene lost 1 base, with 8 bases spanning the gap. CDR3: CASGFTNTEAFF. The CDR3, as DNA: TGTGCCAGCGGGTTTACGAACACTGAAGCTTTCTTT.

This chain uses TRBV18 with TRBJ2-2; D perhaps matches TRBD1 (6 bases). CDR3 length: 16 amino acids. In germline, CDR1 is KGHSH, CDR2 LQKENI. Between the trimmed V and J ends, which lost 0 bases and 1 base, there was a span of 9 bases. The DNA of the CDR3 is TGTGCCAGCTCACCACCTGAGACAGGGAACACCGGGGAGCTGTTTTTT. The encoded protein is CASSPPETGNTGELFF.